This T cell receptor (beta chain) was profiled in a study of cytomegalovirus exposure and HLA in healthy donors. Study in general: Previous work identified around 120 million unique TCR beta sequences from 150 million to 200 million T cells. Whole-study results and caveats: Previous analysis showed most TCR beta V segments were productive about 90% or about 30% of the time.

This CDR3 region has 16 residues. Trimming cost V 2 bases and J 6 bases; bases outside gene matches: 12. Germline V gene sequence: CDR1 MDHEN, CDR2 SYDVKM. This clone has a handful of counts. As yet, its antigen is unknown. Primers included in the PCR were 60 Vbeta and 13 Jbeta primers. Methods used by the authors: About 88 million unique TCR beta chains, some 9.9 million of them shared, were counted by a later analysis. Sequencing used immunoSEQ multiplex PCR; TCRdb keeps in-frame clones, though not all of them. D and trimming were read from the DNA, whereas the V and J calls and clone size are those reported in that table. The sample contains 130,000 or so clones, 84% of which appear only once.

The specimen sequenced was PBMCs. The clonotype comes from a woman aged 18 to 35 in good health and CMV-seropositive. This chain links TRBV28 with TRBJ1-2, with 7 bases identical to TRBD1. CDR3 amino acids: CASSLADWRQGDGYTF. The CDR3, as DNA: TGTGCCAGCAGTTTAGCGGATTGGAGACAGGGTGATGGCTACACCTTC.